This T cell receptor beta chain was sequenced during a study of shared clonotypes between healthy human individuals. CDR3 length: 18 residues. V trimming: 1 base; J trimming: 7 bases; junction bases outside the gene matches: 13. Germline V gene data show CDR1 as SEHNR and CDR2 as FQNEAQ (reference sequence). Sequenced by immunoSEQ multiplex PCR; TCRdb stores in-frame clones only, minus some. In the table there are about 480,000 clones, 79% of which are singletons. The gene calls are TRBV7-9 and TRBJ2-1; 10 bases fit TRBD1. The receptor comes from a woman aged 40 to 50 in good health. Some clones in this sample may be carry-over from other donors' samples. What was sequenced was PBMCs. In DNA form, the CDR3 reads TGTGCCAGCAGCTTAGTTGGCGGGACAGGGGTGCGGCGGAATGAGCAGTTCTTC. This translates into CASSLVGGTGVRRNEQFF.